The clone carrying this T cell receptor beta chain appeared a few times. The antigen is undetermined. The sample belongs to a study of T cells after yellow fever vaccination. The study, taken as a whole, reports: A weaker secondary response peaked on day 5, the primary on day 15. Booster samples showed a return of most primary-vaccination clones (under 97% CD4, around 88% CD8).

Conversion of TCR transcripts into cDNA relied on 5'RACE template switching, which added a universal primer site and UMIs. TCRdb redid the calling of the 5' RACE reads with MiXCR, one entry per CDR3 protein. Seen here are some 320,000 distinct CDR3 sequences, around 4.4% observed once, and the top ten hold 15% to 20%. This TCR was sampled from a man aged 18 to 35 who received the YFV17D yellow fever vaccine. The sample here was PBMCs, taken 15 days after the yellow fever booster vaccination.

CDR3 amino acids: CASRSWDRGRLFSWNEQFF. The CDR3 DNA sequence: TGCGCCAGCAGGAGTTGGGACAGGGGGCGATTATTTTCATGGAATGAGCAGTTCTTC. The chain carries TRBV5-1 and TRBJ2-1, with 12 nucleotides matching TRBD1. The CDR3 extends over 19 amino acids. Germline assignment: CDR1 SGHRS and CDR2 YFSETQ. Trimming took 5 bases from V and 7 from J; bases not matched to a gene: 19.